The clone carrying this TCR beta chain was seen only a few times. In the same sample, other DNA sequences code for this CDR3. These data originate in a study of blood T cell repertoires in COVID-19. The assay was immunoSEQ multiplex PCR, and TCRdb's table has in-frame clones only and misses some. The sample has 250,000 to 300,000 clones; approximately 81% are singletons. Within the 2 weeks before study entry, each person in the exposed group met a COVID-19 case. The material sequenced was PBMCs or T cells enriched from blood (not recorded which). The origin of this receptor is a woman aged 50 to 60 who had been exposed to COVID-19.

CDR3 bases: TGTGCCAGCAGCGTATCAGGGGCCAACACTGAAGCTTTCTTT. It is translated as CASSVSGANTEAFF. This sequence joins TRBV9 and TRBJ1-1; D perhaps matches TRBD1 (6 bases). V was shortened by 1 base and J by 2 bases, with 9 bases between the two germline ends. Germline CDR1 is SGDLS and CDR2 is YYNGEE. This CDR3 region has 14 residues.